This TCR beta chain was found in a study of vaccination and CD4 T cells after COVID-19. Overall study context: Each enrolled participant received a two-dose regimen of either BNT162b2 or mRNA-1273 vaccine. Sample collection from three convalescent patients took place at day 14 and days 161 to 241 post-vaccination. As a positive control, some control cultures were given a CEFX pool, while others were given an HIV-1 Nef pool or no peptide.

As to this clonotype: The antigen remains unidentified.

This CDR3 is 15 amino acids long. Trimming cost V 5 bases and J 7 bases; bases outside gene matches: 8. The germline V gene has CDR1 MNHNS and CDR2 SASEGT. Sample time point: late sampling 161 to 241 days after vaccination in three convalescent patients. Treatment indicated: roughly ten-day PBMC culture with coronavirus spike peptide pools or control peptides (ViraFEST assay). Study results and limitations: Median roughly 86% of reactive clones detected in convalescent patients emerged only post-vaccination.

An Oncomine TCR Beta short-read assay was used to sequence the DNA from cultured CD4+ T cells. TCRdb independently ran MiXCR on the PCR reads; one entry per CDR3 protein. This sample carries over 15,000 distinct CDR3 sequences, about 45% of them seen once, and the ten largest clones take 15% to 20%. Sequenced material: CD4+ T cells from blood, cultured in vitro, taken about 7 months after SARS-CoV-2 vaccination. This clonotype was sampled from a human donor who had recovered from COVID-19. The chain is built from TRBV6-1 and TRBJ1-5; 10 nucleotides align to TRBD1. The CDR3 spells CASSRDRGRGQPQHF. The CDR3 nucleotides read TGTGCCAGCAGTAGGGACAGGGGACGAGGACAGCCCCAGCATTTT.